The rows below give T cell receptor beta chains drawn from one sample of a study of shared clonotypes between healthy human individuals. Method: immunoSEQ multiplex PCR; TCRdb's copy keeps in-frame clones and lacks some. The data contain around 2,000,000 clones, approximately 95% of them seen just once; the ten biggest clones take up 1.1%. The specimen sequenced was naive CD8+ T cells sorted from blood. The source is a man between 18 and 35 years old in good health. Each CDR3 is given with its conserved first and last residue. A D gene is named only where the DNA matches it firmly.

CDR3 DNA: TGTGCCAGCAGTTTGACAGCTGTTTATGATGAAGCTTTCTTT; CDR3 protein: CASSLTAVYDEAFF; CDR3 length: 14; V gene: TRBV27; J gene: TRBJ1-1; D gene: NA
CDR3 DNA: TGTGCCAGCAGTTCCCTTCCGGGGACCCAGTACTTC; CDR3 protein: CASSSLPGTQYF; CDR3 length: 12; V gene: TRBV27; J gene: TRBJ2-5; D gene: NA
CDR3 DNA: TGTGCCAGCAGCTTCTTTGGCGGAAATGAAAAACTGTTTTTT; CDR3 protein: CASSFFGGNEKLFF; CDR3 length: 14; V gene: TRBV5-4; J gene: TRBJ1-4; D gene: NA
CDR3 DNA: TGTGCCAGCAGTGAAGCGTGGAGCGGGACAATCAAATTCTCTGGGGCCAACGTCCTGACTTTC; CDR3 protein: CASSEAWSGTIKFSGANVLTF; CDR3 length: 21; V gene: TRBV6-1; J gene: TRBJ2-6; D gene: NA
CDR3 DNA: TGCGCCAGCAGCTTGGGTCCAGGGGAGACAGACTATGGCTACACCTTC; CDR3 protein: CASSLGPGETDYGYTF; CDR3 length: 16; V gene: TRBV5-1; J gene: TRBJ1-2; D gene: NA
CDR3 DNA: TGTGCCAGCAGCGCACTGACTAGCGGGGGCGGTCGCAATGAGCAGTTCTTC; CDR3 protein: CASSALTSGGGRNEQFF; CDR3 length: 17; V gene: TRBV7-6; J gene: TRBJ2-1; D gene: TRBD2
CDR3 DNA: TGTGCCATCAGTGTTGATCGGGACAGGGGCGATAATGAGCAGTTCTTC; CDR3 protein: CAISVDRDRGDNEQFF; CDR3 length: 16; V gene: TRBV10-3; J gene: TRBJ2-1; D gene: TRBD1
CDR3 DNA: TGCGCCAGCAGCCAAACGGGCCAGAGTGGGAATCAGCCCCAGCATTTT; CDR3 protein: CASSQTGQSGNQPQHF; CDR3 length: 16; V gene: TRBV4-1; J gene: TRBJ1-5; D gene: NA
CDR3 DNA: TGCGCCAGCAGCCAAGGCCGAACAGCGGGGGCTTCCCAGGAAGAGCAGTACTTC; CDR3 protein: CASSQGRTAGASQEEQYF; CDR3 length: 18; V gene: TRBV4-1; J gene: TRBJ2-7; D gene: TRBD2
CDR3 DNA: TGTGCCAGCAGCGGTCCCGGGACTAGCGGGGGGTTCATAGATACGCAGTATTTT; CDR3 protein: CASSGPGTSGGFIDTQYF; CDR3 length: 18; V gene: TRBV5-4; J gene: TRBJ2-3; D gene: TRBD2
CDR3 DNA: TGTGCCAGCAGCCAAGACAGGGGGCCATACGAGCAGTACTTC; CDR3 protein: CASSQDRGPYEQYF; CDR3 length: 14; V gene: TRBV7-9; J gene: TRBJ2-7; D gene: TRBD1
CDR3 DNA: TGTGCCAGCAGCTCAACCTTTTCGACAGGGAAATACTACGAGCAGTACTTC; CDR3 protein: CASSSTFSTGKYYEQYF; CDR3 length: 17; V gene: TRBV11-2; J gene: TRBJ2-7; D gene: TRBD1
CDR3 DNA: TGTGCCAGCAGCTTAGCCCCAATTCTCGACGAGCAGTACTTC; CDR3 protein: CASSLAPILDEQYF; CDR3 length: 14; V gene: TRBV7-8; J gene: TRBJ2-7; D gene: NA
CDR3 DNA: TGTGCCAGCAGCGGAGGGACAGGGGTTGAGCAGTACTTC; CDR3 protein: CASSGGTGVEQYF; CDR3 length: 13; V gene: TRBV9; J gene: TRBJ2-7; D gene: TRBD1
CDR3 DNA: TGTGCCAGCAGATTGGGGACCGAGGGTGCTGAAGCTTTCTTT; CDR3 protein: CASRLGTEGAEAFF; CDR3 length: 14; V gene: TRBV5-4; J gene: TRBJ1-1; D gene: NA